This T cell receptor (beta chain) was identified during a study of control samples from healthy donors and cancer patients. Produced via immunoSEQ multiplex PCR; TCRdb's table is partial and in-frame only. This sample's table has around 190,000 clones. Germline V CDR1 and CDR2: SGHRS, YFSETQ. CDR3 length equals 16 residues. Trimming pared 0 bases from V and 3 bases from J, leaving 15 bases between. The clonotype comes from a woman aged 30 to 39 in good health. Material: blood. The rearrangement uses TRBV5-1 and TRBJ1-1, with D possibly being TRBD1 (6 bases). CDR3 protein: CASSLAGGPWDTEAFF. Here the CDR3 DNA reads TGCGCCAGCAGCTTGGCCGGGGGGCCTTGGGACACTGAAGCTTTCTTT.